These T cell receptor beta chains were read from a single sample in a study of human T cells and chemical hapten exposure. TCRdb re-derived calls from the RACE reads in MiXCR, one entry per CDR3 protein. The repertoire holds fewer than 200,000 distinct CDR3 sequences, with 25% to 35% as singletons. Here the sequenced sample was whole blood, taken in connection with sensitization to the hapten diphenylcyclopropenone (DPC). All receptors derive from a woman aged 18-29 years with alopecia areata. Some clones in this sample may be carry-over from other donors' samples. Both conserved end residues are part of each CDR3. Fields, in order: D gene, J gene, clone size, V gene, CDR3 DNA, CDR3 protein. A D gene is named only where the DNA matches it firmly. The size of a clone is reported for some rows only, either as once, few or many, or as a class for expanded clones.

d_call: NA; j_call: TRBJ2-3; clone_size: NA; v_call: TRBV7-6; cdr3_nt: TGTGCCAGCAGCTTAGGTAGGACTGGCTACGATACGCAGTATTTT; cdr3_aa: CASSLGRTGYDTQYF
d_call: NA; j_call: TRBJ2-7; clone_size: many; v_call: TRBV29-1; cdr3_nt: TGCAGCGGGGGGGACGGGTTCCACGAGCAGTACTTC; cdr3_aa: CSGGDGFHEQYF
d_call: TRBD2; j_call: TRBJ2-5; clone_size: NA; v_call: TRBV5-1; cdr3_nt: TGCGCCAGCAGCTTGGAGGGACTACGACAAGAGACCCAGTACTTC; cdr3_aa: CASSLEGLRQETQYF
d_call: NA; j_call: TRBJ2-7; clone_size: NA; v_call: TRBV7-2; cdr3_nt: TGTGCCAGCAGCACGCGGGCCTACGAGCAGTACTTC; cdr3_aa: CASSTRAYEQYF
d_call: NA; j_call: TRBJ2-1; clone_size: few; v_call: TRBV10-3; cdr3_nt: TGTGCCATCAGTGAGTCAGGACTGAAGAACTACAATGAGCAGTTCTTC; cdr3_aa: CAISESGLKNYNEQFF
d_call: NA; j_call: TRBJ2-3; clone_size: many; v_call: TRBV29-1; cdr3_nt: TGCAGCGGCCATCGACGTAGGCTTACAGATACGCAGTATTTT; cdr3_aa: CSGHRRRLTDTQYF
d_call: TRBD2; j_call: TRBJ2-3; clone_size: NA; v_call: TRBV20-1; cdr3_nt: TGCAGTGCTTGGAGCGGACTAGCGGGAACAGATACGCAGTATTTT; cdr3_aa: CSAWSGLAGTDTQYF
d_call: TRBD1; j_call: TRBJ2-3; clone_size: NA; v_call: TRBV20-1; cdr3_nt: TGCAGTGCTAAGGGACAGGGCTCAGATACGCAGTATTTT; cdr3_aa: CSAKGQGSDTQYF
d_call: NA; j_call: TRBJ2-2; clone_size: once; v_call: TRBV12-3/TRBV12-4; cdr3_nt: TGTGCCAGCAGCCGTAACAGGGGAGGCACCGGGGAGCTGTTTTTT; cdr3_aa: CASSRNRGGTGELFF
d_call: TRBD1; j_call: TRBJ2-7; clone_size: NA; v_call: TRBV7-2; cdr3_nt: TGTGCCAGCAGCCTCCGGAGGGACAGGTACTCCGAGCAGTACTTC; cdr3_aa: CASSLRRDRYSEQYF
d_call: TRBD2; j_call: TRBJ2-3; clone_size: few; v_call: TRBV5-1; cdr3_nt: TGCGCCAGCAGCGGGGCGGGGGGGCCTGGAGATACGCAGTATTTT; cdr3_aa: CASSGAGGPGDTQYF
d_call: NA; j_call: TRBJ2-3; clone_size: few; v_call: TRBV5-1; cdr3_nt: TGCGCCAGCAGCTTGGTTTCCGGTATTACAGATACGCAGTATTTT; cdr3_aa: CASSLVSGITDTQYF
d_call: NA; j_call: TRBJ1-6; clone_size: NA; v_call: TRBV20-1; cdr3_nt: TGCAGTGCCCCCGGGGGGCCCAACGCACCCCTCCACTTT; cdr3_aa: CSAPGGPNAPLHF
d_call: NA; j_call: TRBJ2-5; clone_size: few; v_call: TRBV7-2; cdr3_nt: TGTGCCAGCAGCTTAGCGGGGGGGCGAGGGGGTAAAGAGACCCAGTACTTC; cdr3_aa: CASSLAGGRGGKETQYF
d_call: NA; j_call: TRBJ1-4; clone_size: many; v_call: TRBV20-1; cdr3_nt: TGCAGTGCCGCAAAACCCGATCCTAATGAAAAACTGTTTTTT; cdr3_aa: CSAAKPDPNEKLFF
d_call: NA; j_call: TRBJ1-2; clone_size: NA; v_call: TRBV15; cdr3_nt: TGTGCCACCAGCAGAGGGGGATCTAACTATGGCTACACCTTC; cdr3_aa: CATSRGGSNYGYTF
d_call: TRBD1; j_call: TRBJ2-7; clone_size: NA; v_call: TRBV12-3/TRBV12-4; cdr3_nt: TGTGCCAGCAGTCCTGACAGGGGGCGACTTCACGAGCAGTACTTC; cdr3_aa: CASSPDRGRLHEQYF
d_call: TRBD1; j_call: TRBJ1-1; clone_size: few; v_call: TRBV20-1; cdr3_nt: TGCAGTGCTAGAGCATCGGACAGGGATTGGAGCACTGAAGCTTTCTTT; cdr3_aa: CSARASDRDWSTEAFF
d_call: NA; j_call: TRBJ2-6; clone_size: few; v_call: TRBV20-1; cdr3_nt: TGCAGTGCTAGAGATGGTCGGAGGGCCAACGTCCTGACTTTC; cdr3_aa: CSARDGRRANVLTF
d_call: TRBD2; j_call: TRBJ2-4; clone_size: few; v_call: TRBV9; cdr3_nt: TGTGCCAGCAGCGTAGCCGGGACTAGTTTCATTCAGTACTTC; cdr3_aa: CASSVAGTSFIQYF
d_call: NA; j_call: TRBJ1-2; clone_size: NA; v_call: TRBV4-3; cdr3_nt: TGCGCCAGCAGCCATGAGACAAATGGCTACACCTTC; cdr3_aa: CASSHETNGYTF
d_call: NA; j_call: TRBJ1-1; clone_size: NA; v_call: TRBV5-1; cdr3_nt: TGCGCCAGCAGGGCAGAAATGAACACTGAAGCTTTCTTT; cdr3_aa: CASRAEMNTEAFF
d_call: TRBD1; j_call: TRBJ1-6; clone_size: NA; v_call: TRBV7-2; cdr3_nt: TGTGCCAGCAGCTTCCGGGACAGTAATTCACCCCTCCACTTT; cdr3_aa: CASSFRDSNSPLHF
d_call: NA; j_call: TRBJ2-2; clone_size: NA; v_call: TRBV10-3; cdr3_nt: TGTGCCATCAGGACCGGGACGGAAAACACCGGGGAGCTGTTTTTT; cdr3_aa: CAIRTGTENTGELFF
d_call: NA; j_call: TRBJ1-2; clone_size: NA; v_call: TRBV7-9; cdr3_nt: TGTGCCAGCAGCTCCCCAGGACGGCAGGAAGGCTACACCTTC; cdr3_aa: CASSSPGRQEGYTF
d_call: NA; j_call: TRBJ2-1; clone_size: NA; v_call: TRBV29-1; cdr3_nt: TGCAGCGTTGGCCCGGAGGGGGGTGAGCAGTTCTTC; cdr3_aa: CSVGPEGGEQFF
d_call: NA; j_call: TRBJ1-2; clone_size: few; v_call: TRBV12-3/TRBV12-4; cdr3_nt: TGTGCCAGCACAACACAGGGAATCTTAGGCTACACCTTC; cdr3_aa: CASTTQGILGYTF
d_call: TRBD1; j_call: TRBJ1-3; clone_size: NA; v_call: TRBV7-6; cdr3_nt: TGTGCCAGCAGCTTTGGACAGGGTACAGGAAACACCATATATTTT; cdr3_aa: CASSFGQGTGNTIYF
d_call: TRBD1; j_call: TRBJ1-1; clone_size: NA; v_call: TRBV7-2; cdr3_nt: TGTGCCAGCAGCGTCCGGTTTGGTGGACAGGCGACAATTAACACTGAAGCTTTCTTT; cdr3_aa: CASSVRFGGQATINTEAFF
d_call: NA; j_call: TRBJ1-1; clone_size: many; v_call: TRBV27; cdr3_nt: TGTGCCAGCAGTCGGAGAAACACTGAAGCTTTCTTT; cdr3_aa: CASSRRNTEAFF
d_call: TRBD1; j_call: TRBJ1-5; clone_size: few; v_call: TRBV19; cdr3_nt: TGTGCCAGTAGTATAGGGGGACAGGGCCCCCATCAGCCCCAGCATTTT; cdr3_aa: CASSIGGQGPHQPQHF
d_call: TRBD1; j_call: TRBJ1-1; clone_size: few; v_call: TRBV11-2; cdr3_nt: TGTGCCAGCAGCATGACAGGGGCGGGCACTGAAGCTTTCTTT; cdr3_aa: CASSMTGAGTEAFF
d_call: NA; j_call: TRBJ1-4; clone_size: NA; v_call: TRBV20-1; cdr3_nt: TGCAGTGTATCGGGAGACACCCAACTGTTTTTT; cdr3_aa: CSVSGDTQLFF
d_call: TRBD2; j_call: TRBJ2-1; clone_size: medium-sized; v_call: TRBV20-1; cdr3_nt: TGCAGTGCTATCGGGACTAGCGGGAGGGGTGAGCAGTTCTTC; cdr3_aa: CSAIGTSGRGEQFF
d_call: TRBD1; j_call: TRBJ2-6; clone_size: few; v_call: TRBV4-3; cdr3_nt: TGCGCCAGCAGCCAAGGGACAGGGATTAACTCTGGGGCCAACGTCCTGACTTTC; cdr3_aa: CASSQGTGINSGANVLTF
d_call: TRBD1; j_call: TRBJ2-1; clone_size: NA; v_call: TRBV12-5; cdr3_nt: TGTGCTAGTGGTTCTGGACAGGCAACCAACAATGAGCAGTTCTTC; cdr3_aa: CASGSGQATNNEQFF
d_call: NA; j_call: TRBJ2-7; clone_size: few; v_call: TRBV29-1; cdr3_nt: TGCAGCGTTGAAGATCCTAGAACGCGCGAGCAGTACTTC; cdr3_aa: CSVEDPRTREQYF
d_call: NA; j_call: TRBJ2-1; clone_size: NA; v_call: TRBV7-6; cdr3_nt: TGTGCCAGCAGCTTAGAAGGACTGGGCGCCTACAATGAGCAGTTCTTC; cdr3_aa: CASSLEGLGAYNEQFF
d_call: NA; j_call: TRBJ1-4; clone_size: many; v_call: TRBV6-2/TRBV6-3; cdr3_nt: TGTGCCAGCAATGGTTTGAGTAATGAAAAACTGTTTTTT; cdr3_aa: CASNGLSNEKLFF